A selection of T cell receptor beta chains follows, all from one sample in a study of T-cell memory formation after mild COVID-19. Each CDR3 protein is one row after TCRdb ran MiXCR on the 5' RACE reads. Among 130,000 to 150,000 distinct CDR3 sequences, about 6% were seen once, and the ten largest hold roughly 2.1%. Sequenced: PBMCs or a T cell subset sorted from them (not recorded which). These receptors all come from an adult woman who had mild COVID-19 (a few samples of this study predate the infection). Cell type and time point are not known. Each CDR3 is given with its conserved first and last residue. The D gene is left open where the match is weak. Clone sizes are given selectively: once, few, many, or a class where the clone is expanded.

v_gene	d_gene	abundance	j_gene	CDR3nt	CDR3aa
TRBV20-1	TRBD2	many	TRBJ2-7	TGCAGTGCTAGAGTTTTGTTAAGGACTAGCGGGACCGCCTACGAGCAGTACTTC	CSARVLLRTSGTAYEQYF
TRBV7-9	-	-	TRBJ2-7	TGTGCCAGCAGCCACGAGACAGGCTCCTACGAGCAGTACTTC	CASSHETGSYEQYF
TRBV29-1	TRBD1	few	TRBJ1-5	TGCAGCGTCAGGACAGGAACTAATCAGCCCCAGCATTTT	CSVRTGTNQPQHF
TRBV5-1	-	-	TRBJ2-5	TGCGCCAGCACCCCGACTGGCGGGACGCAAGAGACCCAGTACTTC	CASTPTGGTQETQYF
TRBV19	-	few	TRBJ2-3	TGTGCCAGTAGTCACCCAGGGGAGACAGATACGCAGTATTTT	CASSHPGETDTQYF
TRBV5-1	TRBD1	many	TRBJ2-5	TGCGCCAGCAGCCCGGTGGTAGGACAGGGAGGAGAGACCCAGTACTTC	CASSPVVGQGGETQYF
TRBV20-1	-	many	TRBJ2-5	TGCAGTGCTACCCCAGGCACGTCAGAGACCCAGTACTTC	CSATPGTSETQYF
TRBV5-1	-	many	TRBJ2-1	TGCGCCAGCAGCCCTGCCCTGGGACCGGGAATTAATGAGCAGTTCTTC	CASSPALGPGINEQFF
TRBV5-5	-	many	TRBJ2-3	TGTGCCAGCAGCTTCCTAGCGGGACAGGGACCAGATACGCAGTATTTT	CASSFLAGQGPDTQYF
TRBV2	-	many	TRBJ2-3	TGTGCCAGCAGCAAACGGACAGCCGGCACAGATACGCAGTATTTT	CASSKRTAGTDTQYF
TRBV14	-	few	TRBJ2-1	TGTGCCAGCAGCCAAGCGGGAGTCTACAATGAGCAGTTCTTC	CASSQAGVYNEQFF
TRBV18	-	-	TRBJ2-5	TGTGCCAGCCTCCGGGGGACTCAAGAGACCCAGTACTTC	CASLRGTQETQYF
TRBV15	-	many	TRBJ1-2	TGTGCCACCAGCAGAGAGAGGACCGGGAATGGCTACACCTTC	CATSRERTGNGYTF
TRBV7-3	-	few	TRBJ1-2	TGTGCCAGCAGCTACTCCGGGACGGCGTATGGCTACACCTTC	CASSYSGTAYGYTF
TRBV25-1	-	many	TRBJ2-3	TGTGCCAGCAGTGAATCCTGGGCGGCCACTAGCACAGATACGCAGTATTTT	CASSESWAATSTDTQYF
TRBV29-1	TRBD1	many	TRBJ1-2	TGCAGCGGGGGACAGGGCAACTATGGCTACACCTTC	CSGGQGNYGYTF
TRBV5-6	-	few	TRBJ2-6	TGTGCCAGCAGCTTCCGGCAGGCAAGCTCTGGGGCCAACGTCCTGACTTTC	CASSFRQASSGANVLTF
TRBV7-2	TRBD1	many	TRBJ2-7	TGTGCCAGCAGCTTAGGAGGGACAGTCCAAAGAAAATACGAGCAGTACTTC	CASSLGGTVQRKYEQYF
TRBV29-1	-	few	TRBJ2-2	TGCAGCGCACGTACCCAGGGGAACACCGGGGAGCTGTTTTTT	CSARTQGNTGELFF
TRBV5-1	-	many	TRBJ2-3	TGCGCCAGCAGCTCGGGAGGGGGCCTCACCACAGATACGCAGTATTTT	CASSSGGGLTTDTQYF
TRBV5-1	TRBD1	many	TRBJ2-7	TGCGCCAGCAGCGGACAGGGCTTAACTCACGAGCAGTACTTC	CASSGQGLTHEQYF
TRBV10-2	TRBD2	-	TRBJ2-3	TGCGCCAGCAGCCTTACTAGGGACTACCACCTTATACAGTATTTT	CASSLTRDYHLIQYF
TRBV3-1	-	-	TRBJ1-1	TGTGCCAGCAGCCAAACAGGGTCTTCCACTGAAGCTTTCTTT	CASSQTGSSTEAFF
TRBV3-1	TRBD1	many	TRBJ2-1	TGTGCCAGCAGTGCTAGCAGGGGGCAGGCCTACAATGAGCAGTTCTTC	CASSASRGQAYNEQFF
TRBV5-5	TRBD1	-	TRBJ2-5	TGTGCCAGCAGCTTGTGGACAGGGCGAGAGACCCAGTACTTC	CASSLWTGRETQYF
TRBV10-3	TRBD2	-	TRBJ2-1	TGTGCCATCAGTGAGCCCCTAGCACGGGGGGGGTACAATGAGCAGTTCTTC	CAISEPLARGGYNEQFF
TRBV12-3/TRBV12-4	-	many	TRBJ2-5	TGTGCCAGCAGTTTTTTGGTAGGCACCCAGTACTTC	CASSFLVGTQYF
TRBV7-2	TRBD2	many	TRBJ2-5	TGTGCCAGCAGTCCTACTAGCGGGAGGGCCGGGGTGACCCAGTACTTC	CASSPTSGRAGVTQYF
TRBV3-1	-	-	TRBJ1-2	TGTGCCAGCAGCCCCTCTCCCGTCTCGGCGGTATATGGCTACACCTTC	CASSPSPVSAVYGYTF
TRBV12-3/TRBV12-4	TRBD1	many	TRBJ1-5	TGTGCCAGCGTGGGGACAGGGGGGACAGATCAGCCCCAGCATTTT	CASVGTGGTDQPQHF
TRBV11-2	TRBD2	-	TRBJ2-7	TGTGCCAGCAGCTTAGTTCTGGGGCTAGCGGGAGCGTACGAGCAGTACTTC	CASSLVLGLAGAYEQYF